This T cell receptor beta chain is drawn from a study of T cell responses to AZD1222 COVID-19 vaccine. This CDR3 spans 12 amino acids. The V gene's germline CDR1 is LGHDT and CDR2 YNNKEL (reference sequence). V gave up 3 bases and J gave up 7 bases, with 9 bases separating them. TCRdb's copy holds only in-frame clones and misses some; the assay was immunoSEQ multiplex PCR. The sample holds 80,000 to 95,000 clones, roughly 91% seen once. Note on this clone: The target antigen is unknown.

Findings and caveats of the study: Females outnumbered males among donors, who were mostly white British; clonal diversity was possibly underestimated. Spike-specific TCR depth and breadth grew after two AZD1222 doses. Unmutated variant regions are reportedly the target of nearly half of TCRs that are spike-specific.

The source is an adult in good health. The V call is TRBV3-1 (or the pseudogene TRBV3-2), the J call TRBJ2-5; D is unclear. Sample: peripheral blood, taken on day 0 of MenACWY control vaccination. In nucleotides, the CDR3 is TGTGCCAGCAGCCAGGGGATTTGGACCCAGTACTTC. It specifies CASSQGIWTQYF.